This T cell receptor beta chain came from a study of spatial heterogeneity in lung cancer. Study context: Beta-chain sequences consistently outnumbered alpha-chain sequences in detection.

Study results and limitations: It was found that expanded intratumoral alpha and beta TCR counts tracked tumor mutation counts.

Documented time point: sample taken at primary tumor resection. Unsorted samples of tumor, nontumor lung or frozen PBMC had their whole RNA sequenced. Each CDR3 protein gets one entry after TCRdb re-called the 5' RACE reads with MiXCR. The profile shows fewer than 8,500 distinct CDR3 sequences, 7.5% to 8.5% of them singletons. In regard to this clonotype: What it binds is unknown.

The sequencing here drew on lung tumor tissue, taken at surgery. The sequence was collected from a male donor with early-stage non-small cell lung cancer.

The CDR3 nucleotides are TGCAGTGCCATCCAGGGGGTGGCTAACTATGGCTACACCTTC. It specifies CSAIQGVANYGYTF. The V and J genes are TRBV20-1 and TRBJ1-2; TRBD1 matches 7 bases. This CDR3 has 14 residues. Germline V gene data show CDR1 as DFQATT and CDR2 as SNEGSKA (reference sequence). The trim removed 6 bases at V and 0 bases at J, leaving 7 bases unmatched.